The 20 T cell receptor beta chains in this list originate from one sample, sequenced in a study of response to subunit inactivated influenza vaccine. TCRdb analysed the RT-PCR reads with MiXCR anew, one entry per CDR3 protein. This table has about 190,000 distinct CDR3 sequences, roughly an eighth appearing once. Sequencing was performed on CD8+ T cells sorted from PBMCs, taken 5 days after vaccination. These receptors all stem from a man aged 50-60 years who received an inactivated influenza vaccine.

In the case of this clonotype: A read error may explain this, as a much larger clone is one base away. The chain carries TRBV20-1 and TRBJ2-7; TRBD2 might be the D (6 bases). The CDR3 runs 13 residues. V lost 0 bases to trimming and J lost 4 bases, with 10 bases between them. CDR1 and CDR2 (germline): DFQATT, SNEGSKA (reference sequence). CDR3 bases: TGCAGTGCTAGAGAGGGGGGTTGGTACGAGCAGTACTTC. Protein: CSAREGGWYEQYF.

The chain carries TRBV5-1 and TRBJ2-7; D is uncertain. Trimming cost V 4 bases and J 0 bases, with 11 bases left between them. The CDR3 is made up of 14 amino acids. CDR1 and CDR2 from the germline V gene are SGHRS and YFSETQ. The CDR3 region is CASSLTVNSYEQYF. CDR3 in DNA: TGCGCCAGCAGCCTGACGGTTAACTCCTACGAGCAGTACTTC.

There are a few counts of this clonotype. J is TRBJ2-2 and V is TRBV12-3 or TRBV12-4, with 7 bases aligning to TRBD1. This CDR3 contains 15 residues. Trimming cost V 6 bases and J 2 bases; bases outside gene matches: 6. CDR3 region: CASSPTGVNTGELFF. CDR3 DNA sequence: TGTGCCAGCAGCCCCACAGGGGTTAACACCGGGGAGCTGTTTTTT.

This rearrangement joins TRBV6-6 to TRBJ2-3; 8 bases align to TRBD1. Trimming at V came to 7 bases and at J to 8 bases, leaving 8 bases not matched to a gene. CDR3 size: 13 residues. CDR1 MNHNY and CDR2 SVGAGI come from the germline V gene (reference sequence). The CDR3 coding sequence is TGTGCCAGCACCCAACAGGGGGTGGGTACGCAGTATTTT. It yields the protein CASTQQGVGTQYF.

This chain uses TRBV6-5 with TRBJ2-7; no firm D call. Trimming cost V 4 bases and J 3 bases, with 13 bases left between them. CDR1 is MNHEY and CDR2 is SVGAGI in the germline V gene. The CDR3 has 14 amino acids. CDR3 coding DNA: TGTGCCAGCAGTTCCTATGGCGTTGGCTACGAGCAGTACTTC. Its protein product is CASSSYGVGYEQYF.

In its sample, this clonotype was seen a few times. The chain couples TRBV5-1 to TRBJ2-5; D may be TRBD1 (8 bases). Trimming stripped 2 bases from V and 5 bases from J, with 13 bases between. Germline V gene lookup returns CDR1 SGHRS and CDR2 YFSETQ. The CDR3 length is 14 residues. The CDR3 is CASSLKQGGETQYF. CDR3 sequence (DNA): TGCGCCAGCAGCTTAAAACAGGGGGGGGAGACCCAGTACTTC.

In its sample, this clonotype was seen many times. The J gene is TRBJ1-3, the V gene TRBV7-9; TRBD1 might be the D (5 bases). V dropped 0 bases and J dropped 1 base, with 13 bases sitting between them. This CDR3 region has 17 residues. Germline CDR1 reads SEHNR; CDR2 reads FQNEAQ (reference sequence). The CDR3 DNA follows: TGTGCCAGCAGCTTAGCGTGGGGCAGGATTTCTGGAAACACCATATATTTT. Its protein product is CASSLAWGRISGNTIYF.

This clonotype was recorded at least ten times. The J gene is TRBJ2-1, the V gene TRBV28, with D perhaps TRBD1 or TRBD2 (6 bases each). V lost 7 bases and J lost 2, with 9 bases in between. The CDR3 is made up of 13 amino acids. Per germline, CDR1 MDHEN and CDR2 SYDVKM. CDR3 protein: CASNGGPYNEQFF. The CDR3 DNA is TGTGCCAGCAATGGGGGGCCCTACAATGAGCAGTTCTTC.

The chain uses TRBV7-9 and TRBJ2-2; 8 bases are shared with TRBD2. Per germline, CDR1 SEHNR and CDR2 FQNEAQ (reference sequence). With 11 bases clipped from V and 1 base from J, the junction kept 6 bases outside the gene matches. This CDR3 comprises 14 residues. Here the CDR3 reads CAVGGAVNTGELFF. As DNA, the CDR3 is TGTGCCGTCGGGGGGGCAGTGAACACCGGGGAGCTGTTTTTT.

DNA of the CDR3: TGTGCCAGCAGTGCGGGGACAGTCTACTCCTACGAGCAGTACTTC. Its protein is CASSAGTVYSYEQYF. This chain uses TRBV28 with TRBJ2-7; tentative D call: TRBD1 (7 bases). The CDR3 runs to 15 residues. Germline CDR1 reads MDHEN; CDR2 reads SYDVKM. V lost 5 bases and J lost 0, with 14 bases in between.

This clonotype was detected only a few times. The chain employs TRBV7-9 and TRBJ1-1; D perhaps matches TRBD1 (6 bases). The CDR3 runs to 14 residues. Germline lookup yields CDR1 SEHNR and CDR2 FQNEAQ (reference sequence). V was trimmed by 4 bases and J by 1 base, leaving 10 bases between them. In DNA, the CDR3 is TGTGCCAGCAGCTCAGGACAGAAGAACACTGAAGCTTTCTTT. Protein sequence: CASSSGQKNTEAFF.

In this sample, this clonotype turned up a few times. The chain employs TRBV5-1 and TRBJ2-3; no clear D. Between the trimmed V and J ends, which lost 3 bases and 2 bases, there was a span of 4 bases. CDR3 length: 12 residues. CDR1 and CDR2 (germline): SGHRS, YFSETQ. For the CDR3, the DNA is TGCGCCAGCAGCTGGACCACAGATACGCAGTATTTT. Protein sequence: CASSWTTDTQYF. Full variable domain (rest looked up from reference TRBV5-1 and TRBJ2-3): KAGVTQTPRYLIKTRGQQVTLSCSPISGHRSVSWYQQTPGQGLQFLFEYFSETQRNKGNFPGRFSGRQFSNSRSEMNVSTLELGDSALYLCASSWTTDTQYFGPGTRLTVL.

The rearrangement uses TRBV9 and TRBJ2-7, with 7 positions matching TRBD1. The CDR3 contains 13 residues. With V trimmed by 3 bases and J by 5 bases, 5 bases remained unmatched. Germline CDR1 is SGDLS and CDR2 is YYNGEE. In DNA form, the CDR3 reads TGTGCCAGCAGCGGCCGACAGGGTAACGAGCAGTACTTC. Its translation is CASSGRQGNEQYF.

This clonotype was detected only a few times. This chain joins TRBV27 and TRBJ1-6; D gene ambiguous. Germline CDR1 reads MNHEY; CDR2 reads SMNVEV (reference sequence). Trimming pared 0 bases from V and 12 bases from J, leaving 0 bases between. CDR3 length: 10 residues. CDR3 amino acids: CASSLSPLHF. The CDR3 DNA sequence: TGTGCCAGCAGTTTATCACCCCTCCACTTT.

V is TRBV19 and J is TRBJ2-1, with 7 bases identical to TRBD1. Germline V lookup: CDR1 LNHDA, CDR2 SQIVND (reference sequence). The V and J ends lost 4 bases and 2 bases, in that order; junction bases with no gene match: 5. The CDR3 loop spans 15 amino acids. CDR3 region: CASSTGTVPYNEQFF. The CDR3 DNA reads TGTGCCAGTAGTACTGGGACAGTCCCCTACAATGAGCAGTTCTTC.

The chain employs TRBV28 and TRBJ1-2; TRBD1 agrees at 10 bases. The V gene end was trimmed by 4 bases and the J gene end by 3 bases; junction bases not matched to a gene: 14. Looked up from germline, CDR1 is MDHEN and CDR2 is SYDVKM. CDR3 length: 18 residues. The CDR3 protein is CASSSSDLRQGADYGYTF. CDR3 coding DNA: TGTGCCAGCAGTTCCTCGGACCTTCGACAGGGGGCGGACTATGGCTACACCTTC.

This clonotype was observed a few times. The gene calls are TRBV27 and TRBJ2-2, with D possibly being TRBD1 (6 bases). The CDR3 runs 13 residues. CDR1 MNHEY and CDR2 SMNVEV come from the germline V gene (reference sequence). V dropped 7 bases and J dropped 3 bases, with 9 bases sitting between them. DNA of the CDR3: TGTGCCAGCACGGACAGATACACCGGGGAGCTGTTTTTT. Encoded protein: CASTDRYTGELFF.

This clonotype turned up a few times. V is TRBV4-3 and J is TRBJ2-7; D could derive from TRBD1 or TRBD2 (5 bases each). The CDR3 runs to 15 residues. The V gene lost 0 bases and the J gene lost 0 bases, with 9 bases spanning the gap. Germline V gene data show CDR1 as LGHNA and CDR2 as YSLEER. The CDR3 DNA sequence: TGCGCCAGCAGCCAAGATTCGGGGCCCTCCTACGAGCAGTACTTC. As protein: CASSQDSGPSYEQYF.

The chain combines TRBV29-1 with TRBJ2-1; tentative D call: TRBD1 (5 bases). Germline V lookup: CDR1 SQVTM, CDR2 ANQGSEA. CDR3 size: 17 residues. V was cut by 0 bases and J by 9 bases, with 24 bases left in between. The CDR3 sequence is CSVEDPQGRAINGEQFF. CDR3 DNA sequence: TGCAGCGTTGAAGATCCCCAGGGCCGTGCGATCAACGGTGAGCAGTTCTTC.

The genes are TRBV9 and TRBJ1-4, with TRBD1 matching over 7 bases. Trimming at V came to 2 bases and at J to 6 bases, leaving 7 bases not matched to a gene. Germline V gene data show CDR1 as SGDLS and CDR2 as YYNGEE. The CDR3 is 15 amino acids. Here the CDR3 reads CASSVTGTAHEKLFF. CDR3 nucleotides: TGTGCCAGCAGCGTGACCGGGACAGCCCATGAAAAACTGTTTTTT.